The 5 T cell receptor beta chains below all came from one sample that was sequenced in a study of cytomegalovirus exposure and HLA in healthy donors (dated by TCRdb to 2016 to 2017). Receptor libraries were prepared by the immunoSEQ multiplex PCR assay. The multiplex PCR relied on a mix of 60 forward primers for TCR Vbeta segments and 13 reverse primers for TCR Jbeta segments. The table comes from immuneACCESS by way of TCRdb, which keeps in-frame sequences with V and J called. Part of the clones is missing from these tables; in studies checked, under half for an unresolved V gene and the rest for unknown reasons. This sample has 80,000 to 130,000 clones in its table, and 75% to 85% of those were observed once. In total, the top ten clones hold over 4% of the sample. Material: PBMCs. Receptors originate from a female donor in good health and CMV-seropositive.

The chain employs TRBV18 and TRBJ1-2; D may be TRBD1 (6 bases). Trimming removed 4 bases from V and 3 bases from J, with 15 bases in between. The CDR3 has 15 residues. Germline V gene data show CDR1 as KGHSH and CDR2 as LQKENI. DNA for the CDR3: TGTGCCAGCTCACAGGGGGATGCAGCAGACTATGGCTACACCTTC. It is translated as CASSQGDAADYGYTF.

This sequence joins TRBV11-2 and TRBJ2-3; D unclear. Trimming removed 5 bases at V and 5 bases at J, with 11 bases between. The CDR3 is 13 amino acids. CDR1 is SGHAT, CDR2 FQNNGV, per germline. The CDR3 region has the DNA TGTGCCAGCAGCCCTCAAACACGAGATACGCAGTATTTT. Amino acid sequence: CASSPQTRDTQYF.

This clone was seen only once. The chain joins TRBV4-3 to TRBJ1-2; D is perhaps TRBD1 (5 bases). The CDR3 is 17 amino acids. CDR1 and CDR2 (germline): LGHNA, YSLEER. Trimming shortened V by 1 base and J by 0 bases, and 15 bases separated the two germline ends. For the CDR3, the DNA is TGCGCCAGCAGCCAAGCTCCACAGGCACCAGCTAACTATGGCTACACCTTC. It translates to CASSQAPQAPANYGYTF.

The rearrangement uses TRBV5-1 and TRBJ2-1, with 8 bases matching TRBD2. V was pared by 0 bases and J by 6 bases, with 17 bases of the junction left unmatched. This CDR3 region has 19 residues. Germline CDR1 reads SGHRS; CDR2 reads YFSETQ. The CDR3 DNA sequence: TGCGCCAGCAGCTTGGGGGCGGGGGGCGTAAGGTTAATAGGCAATGAGCAGTTCTTC. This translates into CASSLGAGGVRLIGNEQFF.

CDR3 loop: CASSEVGQIYEQYF. For the CDR3, the DNA is TGTGCCAGCAGTGAAGTTGGGCAGATCTACGAGCAGTACTTC. This sequence joins TRBV6-1 and TRBJ2-7; D is unresolved. Germline lookup yields CDR1 MNHNS and CDR2 SASEGT. Trimming removed 1 base from V and 3 bases from J, with 10 bases in between. This CDR3 is 14 amino acids long.